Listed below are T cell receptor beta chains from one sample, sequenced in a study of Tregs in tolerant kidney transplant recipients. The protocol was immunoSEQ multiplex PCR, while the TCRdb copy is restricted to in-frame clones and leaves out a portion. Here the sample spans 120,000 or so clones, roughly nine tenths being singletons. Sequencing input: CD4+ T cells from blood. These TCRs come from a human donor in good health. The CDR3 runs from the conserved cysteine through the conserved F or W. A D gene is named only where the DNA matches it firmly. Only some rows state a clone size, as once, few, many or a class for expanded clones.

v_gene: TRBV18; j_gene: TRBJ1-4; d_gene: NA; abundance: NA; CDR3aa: CASSPSATNEKLFF; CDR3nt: TGTGCCAGCTCACCATCTGCAACTAATGAAAAACTGTTTTTT
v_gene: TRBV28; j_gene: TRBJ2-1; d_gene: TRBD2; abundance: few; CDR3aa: CASRATSGRAFF; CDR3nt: TGTGCCAGCAGGGCCACTAGCGGGAGAGCGTTCTTC
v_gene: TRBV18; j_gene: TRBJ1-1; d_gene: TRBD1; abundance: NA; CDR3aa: CASSPRGTVNTEAFF; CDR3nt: TGTGCCAGCTCACCACGAGGGACAGTGAACACTGAAGCTTTCTTT
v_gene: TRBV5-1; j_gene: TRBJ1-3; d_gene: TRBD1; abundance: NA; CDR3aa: CASSEGASGDSGNTIYF; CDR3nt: TGCGCCAGCAGCGAGGGGGCCTCAGGGGACTCTGGAAACACCATATATTTT
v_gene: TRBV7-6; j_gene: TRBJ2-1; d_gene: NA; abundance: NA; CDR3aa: CASSSFSRGNNEQFF; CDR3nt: TGTGCCAGCAGCTCATTCTCGCGGGGTAACAATGAGCAGTTCTTC
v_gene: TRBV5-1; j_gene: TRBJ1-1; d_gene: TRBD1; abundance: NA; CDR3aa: CASSPGQGGAEAFF; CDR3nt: TGCGCCAGCAGCCCGGGACAGGGGGGCGCTGAAGCTTTCTTT
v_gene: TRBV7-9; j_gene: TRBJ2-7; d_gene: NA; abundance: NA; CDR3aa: CASSLALKDYEQYF; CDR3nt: TGTGCCAGCAGCTTAGCGCTAAAGGACTACGAGCAGTACTTC
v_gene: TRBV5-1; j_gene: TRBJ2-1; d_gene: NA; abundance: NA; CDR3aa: CASSLTRTKSSYNEQFF; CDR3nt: TGCGCCAGCAGCTTGACCCGTACAAAGAGCTCCTACAATGAGCAGTTCTTC
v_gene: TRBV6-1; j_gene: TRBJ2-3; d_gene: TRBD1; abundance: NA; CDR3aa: CASSWTGEYADTQYF; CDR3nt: TGTGCCAGCAGTTGGACAGGGGAGTATGCAGATACGCAGTATTTT
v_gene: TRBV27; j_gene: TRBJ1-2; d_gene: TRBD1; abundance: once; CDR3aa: CASSRRDRGAFSYGYTF; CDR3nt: TGTGCCAGCAGCCGCCGGGACAGGGGCGCATTCTCCTATGGCTACACCTTC
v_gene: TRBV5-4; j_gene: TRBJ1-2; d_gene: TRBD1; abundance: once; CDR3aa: CASSGGPGQEYGYTF; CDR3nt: TGTGCCAGCAGCGGCGGCCCGGGACAGGAATATGGCTACACCTTC
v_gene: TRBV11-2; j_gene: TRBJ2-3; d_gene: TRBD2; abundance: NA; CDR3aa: CASSFVLAGGSTDTQYF; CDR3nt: TGTGCCAGCAGCTTCGTACTAGCGGGGGGTAGCACAGATACGCAGTATTTT
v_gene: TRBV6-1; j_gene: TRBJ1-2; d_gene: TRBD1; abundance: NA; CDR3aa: CASSGAWGQNNYGYTF; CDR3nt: TGTGCCAGCAGTGGGGCTTGGGGACAGAATAACTATGGCTACACCTTC
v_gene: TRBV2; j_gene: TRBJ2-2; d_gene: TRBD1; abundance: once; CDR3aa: CASVLDRGIGELFF; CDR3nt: TGTGCCAGCGTACTAGACAGGGGGATCGGGGAGCTGTTTTTT
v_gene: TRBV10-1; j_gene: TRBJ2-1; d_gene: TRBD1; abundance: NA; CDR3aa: CATSTGGSYNEQFF; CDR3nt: TGCGCCACTTCGACAGGGGGTTCCTACAATGAGCAGTTCTTC
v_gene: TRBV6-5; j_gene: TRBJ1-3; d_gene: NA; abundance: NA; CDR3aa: CATCPMARTRDTIYF; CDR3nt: TGTGCCACCTGTCCTATGGCGCGGACGCGGGACACCATATATTTT
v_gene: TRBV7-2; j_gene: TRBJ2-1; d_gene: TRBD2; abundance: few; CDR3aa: CASSLEGTSGRNEQFF; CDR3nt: TGTGCCAGCAGCTTAGAAGGGACTAGCGGGAGGAATGAGCAGTTCTTC
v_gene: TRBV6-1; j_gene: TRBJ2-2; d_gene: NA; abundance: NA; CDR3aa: CATTFVLGELFF; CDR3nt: TGTGCCACCACCTTTGTTCTCGGGGAGCTGTTTTTT
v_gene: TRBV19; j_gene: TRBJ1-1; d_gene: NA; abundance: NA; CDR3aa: CASSKRRGGTEAFF; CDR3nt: TGTGCCAGTAGTAAGAGGAGAGGAGGCACTGAAGCTTTCTTT
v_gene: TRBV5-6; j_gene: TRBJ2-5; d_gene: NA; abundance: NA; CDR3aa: CASSLWGRETQYF; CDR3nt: TGTGCCAGCAGCTTGTGGGGGCGGGAGACCCAGTACTTC
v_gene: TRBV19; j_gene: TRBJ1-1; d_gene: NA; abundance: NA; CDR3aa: CASSIQGAFTEAFF; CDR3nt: TGTGCCAGTAGTATACAAGGGGCCTTCACTGAAGCTTTCTTT
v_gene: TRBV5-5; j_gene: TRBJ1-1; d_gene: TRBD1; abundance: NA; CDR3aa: CASSKPGTGWTEAFF; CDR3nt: TGTGCCAGCAGCAAACCCGGGACAGGGTGGACTGAAGCTTTCTTT
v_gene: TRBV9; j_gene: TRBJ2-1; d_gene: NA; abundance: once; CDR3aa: CASSWDSYNEQFF; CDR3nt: TGTGCCAGCAGCTGGGACTCGTACAATGAGCAGTTCTTC
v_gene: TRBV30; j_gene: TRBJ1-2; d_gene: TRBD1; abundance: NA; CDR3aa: CAWSDRGDYGYTF; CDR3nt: TGTGCCTGGAGTGACAGGGGGGACTATGGCTACACCTTC
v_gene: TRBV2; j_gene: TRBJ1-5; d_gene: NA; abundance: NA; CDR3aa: CASSDYGSGQPQHF; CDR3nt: TGTGCCAGCAGTGATTATGGTTCTGGTCAGCCCCAGCATTTT
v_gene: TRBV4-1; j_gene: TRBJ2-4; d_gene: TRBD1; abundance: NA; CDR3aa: CASSHPRDSLAKNIQYF; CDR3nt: TGCGCCAGCAGCCATCCCAGGGACAGTTTAGCCAAAAACATTCAGTACTTC
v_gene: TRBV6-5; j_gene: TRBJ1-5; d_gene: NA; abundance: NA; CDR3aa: CASARTVSNQPQHF; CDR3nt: TGTGCCAGCGCCAGGACAGTCAGCAATCAGCCCCAGCATTTT
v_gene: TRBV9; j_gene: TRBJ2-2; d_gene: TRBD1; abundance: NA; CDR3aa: CASSVGGTGTGELFF; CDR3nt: TGTGCCAGCAGCGTAGGTGGGACAGGCACCGGGGAGCTGTTTTTT
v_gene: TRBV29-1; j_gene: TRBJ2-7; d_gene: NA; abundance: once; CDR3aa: CSVVGGRADEQYF; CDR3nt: TGCAGCGTTGTGGGTGGCAGGGCCGACGAGCAGTACTTC
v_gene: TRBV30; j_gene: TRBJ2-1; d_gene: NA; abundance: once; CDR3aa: CAGQQAFYNEQFF; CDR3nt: TGTGCCGGACAGCAGGCCTTCTACAATGAGCAGTTCTTC
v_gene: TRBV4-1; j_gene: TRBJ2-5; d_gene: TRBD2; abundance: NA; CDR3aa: CASSQDKGTSGKETQYF; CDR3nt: TGCGCCAGCAGCCAAGATAAGGGGACTAGCGGTAAAGAGACCCAGTACTTC
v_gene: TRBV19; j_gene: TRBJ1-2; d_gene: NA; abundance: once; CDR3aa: CASSRTWTRNYYGYTF; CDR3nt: TGTGCCAGTAGTAGAACTTGGACGAGAAACTACTATGGCTACACCTTC
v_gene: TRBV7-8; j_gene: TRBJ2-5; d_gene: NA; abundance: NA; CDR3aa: CASSLDRLETQYF; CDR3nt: TGTGCCAGCAGCTTAGACAGGTTGGAGACCCAGTACTTC
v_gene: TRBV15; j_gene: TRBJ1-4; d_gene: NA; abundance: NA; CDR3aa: CATSRGEILGREKLFF; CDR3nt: TGTGCCACCAGCAGAGGAGAGATCCTCGGAAGGGAAAAACTGTTTTTT
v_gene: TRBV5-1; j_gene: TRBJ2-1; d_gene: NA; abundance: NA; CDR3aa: CASSPHLGNEQFF; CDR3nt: TGCGCCAGCAGCCCCCACCTGGGCAATGAGCAGTTCTTC
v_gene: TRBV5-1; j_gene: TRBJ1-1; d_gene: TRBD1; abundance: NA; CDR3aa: CASSLDGTGEGLRNTEAFF; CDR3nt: TGCGCCAGCAGCTTGGATGGGACAGGGGAGGGTCTACGAAACACTGAAGCTTTCTTT
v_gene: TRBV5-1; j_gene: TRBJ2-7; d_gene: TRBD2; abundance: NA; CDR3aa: CASSFRTSGIYEQYF; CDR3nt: TGCGCCAGCAGTTTCCGGACTAGCGGGATCTACGAGCAGTACTTC
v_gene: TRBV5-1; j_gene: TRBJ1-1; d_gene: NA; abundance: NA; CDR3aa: CASSLITGDTEAFF; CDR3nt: TGCGCCAGCAGCCTTATTACCGGGGACACTGAAGCTTTCTTT
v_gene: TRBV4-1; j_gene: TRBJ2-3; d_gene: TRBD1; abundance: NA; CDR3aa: CASSPRQGATDTQYF; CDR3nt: TGCGCCAGCAGCCCTCGACAGGGGGCGACAGATACGCAGTATTTT
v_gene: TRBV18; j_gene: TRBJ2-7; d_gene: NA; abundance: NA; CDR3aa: CASSPVMGATGSFFEQYF; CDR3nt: TGTGCCAGCTCACCAGTGATGGGGGCAACAGGGAGTTTTTTCGAGCAGTACTTC
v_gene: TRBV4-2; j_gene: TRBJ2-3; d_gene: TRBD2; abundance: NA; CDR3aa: CASSQGTSGRTDTQYF; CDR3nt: TGTGCCAGCAGCCAAGGGACTAGCGGTCGCACAGATACGCAGTATTTT
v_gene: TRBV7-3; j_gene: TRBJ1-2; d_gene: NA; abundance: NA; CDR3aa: CASRWGLGTNDGYTF; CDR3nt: TGTGCCAGCAGGTGGGGGTTAGGGACGAATGATGGCTACACCTTC
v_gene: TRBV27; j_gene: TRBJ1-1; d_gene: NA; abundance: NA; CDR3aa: CASSFGRRVTEAFF; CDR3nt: TGTGCCAGCAGTTTCGGCAGACGTGTAACTGAAGCTTTCTTT
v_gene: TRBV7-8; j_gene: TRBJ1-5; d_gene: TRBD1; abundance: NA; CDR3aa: CASSLEGDRGRAGNQPQHF; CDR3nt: TGTGCCAGCAGCTTAGAAGGGGACAGGGGACGGGCGGGCAATCAGCCCCAGCATTTT